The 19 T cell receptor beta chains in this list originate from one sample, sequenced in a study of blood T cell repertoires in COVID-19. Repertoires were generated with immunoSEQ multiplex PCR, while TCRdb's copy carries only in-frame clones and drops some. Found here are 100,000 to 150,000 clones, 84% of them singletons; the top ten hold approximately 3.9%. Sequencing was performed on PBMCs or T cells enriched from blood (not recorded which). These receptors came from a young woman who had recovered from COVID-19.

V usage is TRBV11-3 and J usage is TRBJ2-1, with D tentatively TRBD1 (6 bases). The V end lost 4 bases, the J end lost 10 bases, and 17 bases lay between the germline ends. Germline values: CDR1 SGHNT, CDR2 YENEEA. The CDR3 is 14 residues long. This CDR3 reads CASSSTHRVGEQFF. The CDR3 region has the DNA TGTGCCAGCAGCTCAACTCACAGGGTAGGGGAGCAGTTCTTC. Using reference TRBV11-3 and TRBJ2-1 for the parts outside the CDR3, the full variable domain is EAGVVQSPRYKIIEKKQPVAFWCNPISGHNTLYWYLQNLGQGPELLIRYENEEAVDDSQLPKDRFSAERLKGVDSTLKIQPAELGDSAVYLCASSSTHRVGEQFFGPGTRLTVL.

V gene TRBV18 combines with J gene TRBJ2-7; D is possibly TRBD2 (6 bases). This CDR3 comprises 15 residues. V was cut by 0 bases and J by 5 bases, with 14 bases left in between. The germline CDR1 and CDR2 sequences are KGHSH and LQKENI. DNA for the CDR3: TGTGCCAGCTCACCACCGAACGGAGTAGCGGACGAGCAGTACTTC. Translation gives CASSPPNGVADEQYF. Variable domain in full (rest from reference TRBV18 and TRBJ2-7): NAGVMQNPRHLVRRRGQEARLRCSPMKGHSHVYWYRQLPEEGLKFMVYLQKENIIDESGMPKERFSAEFPKEGPSILRIQQVVRGDSAAYFCASSPPNGVADEQYFGPGTRLTVT.

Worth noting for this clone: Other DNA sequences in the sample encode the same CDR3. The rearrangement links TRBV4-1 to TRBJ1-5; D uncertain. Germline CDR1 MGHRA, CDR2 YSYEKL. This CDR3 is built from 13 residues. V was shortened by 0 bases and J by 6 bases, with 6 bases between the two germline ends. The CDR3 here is CASSQEWSQPQHF. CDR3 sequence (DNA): TGCGCCAGCAGCCAAGAATGGAGTCAGCCCCAGCATTTT.

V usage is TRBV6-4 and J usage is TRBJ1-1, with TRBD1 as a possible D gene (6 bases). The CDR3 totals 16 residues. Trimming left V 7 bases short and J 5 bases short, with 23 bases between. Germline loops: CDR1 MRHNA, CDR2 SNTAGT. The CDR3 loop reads CASKSSTTGGWTEAFF. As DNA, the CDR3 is TGTGCCAGCAAATCTAGTACGACAGGCGGATGGACTGAAGCTTTCTTT.

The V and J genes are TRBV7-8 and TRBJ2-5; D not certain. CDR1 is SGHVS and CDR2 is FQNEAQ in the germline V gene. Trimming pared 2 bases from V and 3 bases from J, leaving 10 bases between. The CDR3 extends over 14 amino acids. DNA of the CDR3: TGTGCCAGCAGCTTACTATCAAGAGAAGAGACCCAGTACTTC. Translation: CASSLLSREETQYF.

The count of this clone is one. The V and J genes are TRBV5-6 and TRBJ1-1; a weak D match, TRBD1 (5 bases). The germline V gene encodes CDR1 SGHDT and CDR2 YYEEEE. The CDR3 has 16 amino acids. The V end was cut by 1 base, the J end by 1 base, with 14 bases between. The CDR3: CASSLRLFTGNTEAFF. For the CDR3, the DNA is TGTGCCAGCAGCTTGCGCCTGTTCACAGGGAACACTGAAGCTTTCTTT.

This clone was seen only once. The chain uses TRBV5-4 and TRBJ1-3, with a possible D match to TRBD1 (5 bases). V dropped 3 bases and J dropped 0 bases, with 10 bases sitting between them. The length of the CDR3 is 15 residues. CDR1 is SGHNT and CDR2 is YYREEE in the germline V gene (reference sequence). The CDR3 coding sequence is TGTGCCAGCAGCTCACAGGCGTTCTCTGGAAACACCATATATTTT. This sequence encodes CASSSQAFSGNTIYF.

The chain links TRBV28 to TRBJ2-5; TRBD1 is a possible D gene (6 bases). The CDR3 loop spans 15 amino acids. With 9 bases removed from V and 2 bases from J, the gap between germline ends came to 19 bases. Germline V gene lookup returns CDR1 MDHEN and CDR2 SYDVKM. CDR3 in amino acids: CASYQGTPLQETQYF. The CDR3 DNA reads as TGTGCCAGTTATCAGGGGACACCGCTTCAAGAGACCCAGTACTTC.

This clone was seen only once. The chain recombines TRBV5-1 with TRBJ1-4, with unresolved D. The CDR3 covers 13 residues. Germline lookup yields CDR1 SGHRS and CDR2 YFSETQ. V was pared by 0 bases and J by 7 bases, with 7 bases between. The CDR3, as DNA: TGCGCCAGCAGCTTGGCCGGCGGTGAAAAACTGTTTTTT. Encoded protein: CASSLAGGEKLFF.

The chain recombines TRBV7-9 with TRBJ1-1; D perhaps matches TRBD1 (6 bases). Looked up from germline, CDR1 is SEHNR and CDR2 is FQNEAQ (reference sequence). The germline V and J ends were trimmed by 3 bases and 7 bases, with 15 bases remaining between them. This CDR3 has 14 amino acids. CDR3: CASSFYRRQDEAFF. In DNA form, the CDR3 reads TGTGCCAGCAGCTTCTACCGACGACAGGATGAAGCTTTCTTT. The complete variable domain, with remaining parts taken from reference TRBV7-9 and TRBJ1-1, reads DTGVSQNPRHKITKRGQNVTFRCDPISEHNRLYWYRQTLGQGPEFLTYFQNEAQLEKSRLLSDRFSAERPKGSFSTLEIQRTEQGDSAMYLCASSFYRRQDEAFFGQGTRLTVV.

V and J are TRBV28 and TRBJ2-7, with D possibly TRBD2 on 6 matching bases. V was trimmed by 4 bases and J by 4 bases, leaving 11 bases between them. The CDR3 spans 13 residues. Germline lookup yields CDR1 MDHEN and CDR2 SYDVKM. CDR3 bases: TGTGCCAGCAGTTCCGGGACTCTTTACGAGCAGTACTTC. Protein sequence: CASSSGTLYEQYF.

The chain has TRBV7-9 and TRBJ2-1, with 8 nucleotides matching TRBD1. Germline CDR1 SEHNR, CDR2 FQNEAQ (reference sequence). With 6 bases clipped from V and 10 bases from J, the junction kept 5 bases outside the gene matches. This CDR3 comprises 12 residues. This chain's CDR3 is CASRDRVDEQFF. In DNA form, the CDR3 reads TGTGCCAGCAGGGACAGGGTAGACGAGCAGTTCTTC. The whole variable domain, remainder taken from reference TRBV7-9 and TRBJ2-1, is DTGVSQNPRHKITKRGQNVTFRCDPISEHNRLYWYRQTLGQGPEFLTYFQNEAQLEKSRLLSDRFSAERPKGSFSTLEIQRTEQGDSAMYLCASRDRVDEQFFGPGTRLTVL.

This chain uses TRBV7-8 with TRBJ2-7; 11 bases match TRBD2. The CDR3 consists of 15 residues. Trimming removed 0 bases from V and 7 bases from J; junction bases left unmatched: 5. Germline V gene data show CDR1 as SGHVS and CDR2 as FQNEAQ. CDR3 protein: CASSLAISSGREQYF. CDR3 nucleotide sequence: TGTGCCAGCAGCTTAGCGATATCTAGCGGGAGGGAGCAGTACTTC.

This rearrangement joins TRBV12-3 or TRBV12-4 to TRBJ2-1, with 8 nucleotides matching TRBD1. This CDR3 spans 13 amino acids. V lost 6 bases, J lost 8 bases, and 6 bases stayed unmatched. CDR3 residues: CASSLGQGHEQFF. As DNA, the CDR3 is TGTGCCAGCAGCCTCGGACAGGGCCATGAGCAGTTCTTC.

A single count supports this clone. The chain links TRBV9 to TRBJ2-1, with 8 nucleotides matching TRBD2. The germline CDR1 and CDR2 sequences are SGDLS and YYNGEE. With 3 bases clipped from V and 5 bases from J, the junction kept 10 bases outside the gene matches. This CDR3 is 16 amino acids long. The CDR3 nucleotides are TGTGCCAGCAGCGAGCCCCTAGCGGGTAGGGACAATGAGCAGTTCTTC. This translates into CASSEPLAGRDNEQFF.

The CDR3 loop reads CASSKIGTGSYEQYF. CDR3 nucleotide sequence: TGTGCCAGCAGTAAAATAGGGACAGGGTCCTACGAGCAGTACTTC. This chain joins TRBV6-5 and TRBJ2-7; 9 bases align to TRBD1. The CDR3 has 15 residues. Germline V gene sequence: CDR1 MNHEY, CDR2 SVGAGI. J lost 1 base, V lost 5 bases, and 6 bases had no gene match.

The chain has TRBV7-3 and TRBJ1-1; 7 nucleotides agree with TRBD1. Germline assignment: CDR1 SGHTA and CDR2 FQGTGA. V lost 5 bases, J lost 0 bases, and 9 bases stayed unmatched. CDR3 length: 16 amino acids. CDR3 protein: CASSRGQKVMNTEAFF. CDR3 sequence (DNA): TGTGCCAGCAGCCGGGGACAGAAAGTCATGAACACTGAAGCTTTCTTT. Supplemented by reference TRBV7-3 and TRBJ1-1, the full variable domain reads GAGVSQTPSNKVTEKGKYVELRCDPISGHTALYWYRQSLGQGPEFLIYFQGTGAADDSGLPNDRFFAVRPEGSVSTLKIQRTERGDSAVYLCASSRGQKVMNTEAFFGQGTRLTVV.

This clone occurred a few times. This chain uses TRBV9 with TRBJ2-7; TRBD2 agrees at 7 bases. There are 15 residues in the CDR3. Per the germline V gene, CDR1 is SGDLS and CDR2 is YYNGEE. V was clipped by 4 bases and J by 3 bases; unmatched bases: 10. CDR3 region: CASSYQAGELYEQYF. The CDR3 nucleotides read TGTGCCAGCAGCTACCAGGCGGGAGAACTCTACGAGCAGTACTTC.

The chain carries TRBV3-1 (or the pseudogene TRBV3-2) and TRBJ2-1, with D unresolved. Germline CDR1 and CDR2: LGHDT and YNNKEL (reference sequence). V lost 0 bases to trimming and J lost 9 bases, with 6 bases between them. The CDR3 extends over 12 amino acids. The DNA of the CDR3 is TGTGCCAGCAGCCAAGATCCGGGTGAGCAGTTCTTC. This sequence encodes CASSQDPGEQFF.